This entry lists 28 T cell receptor beta chains sequenced from one sample in a study of OX40 agonist ivuxolimab in advanced cancers. Sequencing was performed with immunoSEQ multiplex PCR; in TCRdb, only in-frame clones are kept and a portion is missing. The table has about 70,000 clones, 80% to 90% seen once. The material sequenced was CD4+ or CD8+ T cells sorted from blood, taken in a trial of the OX40 agonist ivuxolimab. The receptors derive from an adult with an advanced solid tumor such as melanoma, head and neck, liver or kidney cancer.

The chain employs TRBV5-1 and TRBJ1-1; a weak D match, TRBD1 (6 bases). CDR1 SGHRS and CDR2 YFSETQ come from the germline V gene. The CDR3 loop spans 17 amino acids. Trimming took 0 bases from V and 4 from J, leaving 19 bases between them. The CDR3 here is CASSLDTRLGGGTEAFF. As DNA, the CDR3 is TGCGCCAGCAGCTTGGACACCCGACTAGGGGGGGGCACTGAAGCTTTCTTT.

This clone has a handful of counts. This chain links TRBV11-2 with TRBJ1-2; D uncertain. The CDR3 has 13 residues. Between the trimmed V and J ends, which lost 5 bases and 0 bases, there was a span of 7 bases. Germline V gene lookup returns CDR1 SGHAT and CDR2 FQNNGV. The CDR3 bases are TGTGCCAGCAGCCCGAAAACTAACTATGGCTACACCTTC. Amino acid sequence: CASSPKTNYGYTF.

CDR3 loop: CASSETGWTGGYNEQFF. In DNA, the CDR3 is TGTGCCAGCAGCGAGACAGGCTGGACAGGAGGTTACAATGAGCAGTTCTTC. The chain employs TRBV6-4 and TRBJ2-1; TRBD1 agrees at 7 bases. The CDR3 extends over 17 amino acids. Looked up from germline, CDR1 is MRHNA and CDR2 is SNTAGT. Trimming at V came to 6 bases and at J to 4 bases, leaving 15 bases not matched to a gene.

The gene calls are TRBV5-4 and TRBJ1-3, with D hard to call. Germline CDR1 and CDR2: SGHNT and YYREEE (reference sequence). The CDR3 is 14 residues long. V was pared by 0 bases and J by 0 bases, with 4 bases between. The CDR3 region is CASSLGNSGNTIYF. CDR3 DNA: TGTGCCAGCAGCTTGGGCAACTCTGGAAACACCATATATTTT.

This clone is a singleton in its sample. The chain combines TRBV18 with TRBJ1-5; TRBD1 might be the D (6 bases). V was shortened by 4 bases and J by 9 bases, with 19 bases between the two germline ends. In germline, CDR1 is KGHSH, CDR2 LQKENI. There are 15 residues in the CDR3. CDR3 bases: TGTGCCAGCTCACTAAGGGAGGGGGTTAAGAGGCCCCAGCATTTT. Translation gives CASSLREGVKRPQHF.

This clone was observed once. This rearrangement joins TRBV5-1 to TRBJ2-3, with D tentatively TRBD1 (5 bases). V was shortened by 0 bases and J by 3 bases, with 11 bases between the two germline ends. CDR1 and CDR2 from the germline V gene are SGHRS and YFSETQ. The CDR3 length is 15 residues. The CDR3 DNA follows: TGCGCCAGCAGCTTGGCCCTAGGGGTGACAGATACGCAGTATTTT. This encodes CASSLALGVTDTQYF.

This clone was found a few times. The chain has TRBV4-1 and TRBJ2-5, with D possibly matching TRBD2 (5 bases). Per germline, CDR1 MGHRA and CDR2 YSYEKL. V was pared by 1 base and J by 5 bases, with 5 bases between. The CDR3 extends over 12 amino acids. The CDR3 DNA is TGCGCCAGCAGCCAAGCGGGGGAGACCCAGTACTTC. This encodes CASSQAGETQYF.

This rearrangement joins TRBV7-3 to TRBJ2-7, with D perhaps being TRBD1 or TRBD2 (6 bases each). The CDR3 covers 13 residues. Trimming removed 1 base at V and 4 bases at J, with 8 bases between. CDR1 and CDR2 (germline): SGHTA, FQGTGA. The chain's CDR3 is CASSLIGGYEQYF. CDR3 DNA sequence: TGTGCCAGCAGCTTAATAGGGGGGTACGAGCAGTACTTC.

The rearrangement uses TRBV27 and TRBJ1-6; D is uncertain. V was trimmed by 6 bases and J by 0 bases, leaving 9 bases between them. This CDR3 comprises 15 residues. Germline CDR1 is MNHEY and CDR2 is SMNVEV (reference sequence). CDR3 loop: CASRPTSSYNSPLHF. The CDR3, as DNA: TGTGCCAGCAGACCAACTAGCTCCTATAATTCACCCCTCCACTTT.

The V and J genes are TRBV6-5 and TRBJ1-5, with a tentative D call TRBD1 (5 bases). The CDR3 length is 14 residues. CDR1 and CDR2 from the germline V gene are MNHEY and SVGAGI. The V end lost 6 bases, the J end lost 2 bases, and 11 bases lay between the germline ends. This chain's CDR3 is CASRPGPGNQPQHF. CDR3 DNA: TGTGCCAGCAGGCCGGGACCGGGCAATCAGCCCCAGCATTTT.

The chain joins TRBV27 to TRBJ1-1; D gene unclear. Germline lookup yields CDR1 MNHEY and CDR2 SMNVEV (reference sequence). The CDR3 consists of 20 residues. V gave up 5 bases and J gave up 0 bases, with 28 bases separating them. The CDR3 loop is CASSPRFSIPYSHMNTEAFF. CDR3 bases: TGTGCCAGCAGTCCCCGCTTTTCGATCCCCTACTCTCACATGAACACTGAAGCTTTCTTT.

J is TRBJ2-7 and V is TRBV5-4, with no clear D. V was trimmed by 3 bases and J by 1 base, leaving 5 bases between them. Germline V gene sequence: CDR1 SGHNT, CDR2 YYREEE (reference sequence). The CDR3 is made up of 12 amino acids. Here the CDR3 DNA reads TGTGCCAGCAGCTCCGGGTCCTACGAGCAGTACTTC. This codes for CASSSGSYEQYF.

This clone has just a few counts. CDR3 sequence reads: CASSPISARDEQFF. DNA for the CDR3: TGCGCCAGCAGCCCTATTAGCGCGCGGGATGAGCAGTTCTTC. The J gene is TRBJ2-1, the V gene TRBV5-1; possible D gene TRBD2, 5 bases. The CDR3 sequence is 14 residues long. Germline CDR1 reads SGHRS; CDR2 reads YFSETQ. The V end was cut by 4 bases, the J end by 8 bases, with 16 bases between.

This clone was seen a single time. The J gene is TRBJ1-5, the V gene TRBV6-5; tentatively, D is TRBD1 (5 bases). The V gene's germline CDR1 is MNHEY and CDR2 SVGAGI. The CDR3 consists of 16 residues. Trimming took off 4 bases at V and 4 bases at J, with 17 bases between the two ends. The DNA of the CDR3 is TGTGCCAGCAGTTCCCAGGGACCGCGGGGGAATCAGCCCCAGCATTTT. Translating gives CASSSQGPRGNQPQHF.

The chain links TRBV4-2 to TRBJ1-4; tentatively, D is TRBD1 (5 bases). With 3 bases removed from V and 4 bases from J, the gap between germline ends came to 9 bases. The CDR3 has 14 residues. Germline CDR1 is LGHNA and CDR2 is YNFKEQ. CDR3 region: CASSQRGVNEKLFF. The DNA for the CDR3 is TGTGCCAGCAGCCAGCGGGGGGTTAATGAAAAACTGTTTTTT.

The chain combines TRBV9 with TRBJ1-4; D is ambiguous. V was clipped by 3 bases and J by 5 bases, with 11 bases between them. The CDR3 covers 14 residues. Germline V gene lookup returns CDR1 SGDLS and CDR2 YYNGEE. The CDR3 spells CASSAGIQNEKLFF. In nucleotides, the CDR3 is TGTGCCAGCAGCGCAGGAATTCAGAATGAAAAACTGTTTTTT.

The V call is TRBV2, the J call TRBJ2-1; D gene unclear. The CDR3 covers 12 residues. Per the germline V gene, CDR1 is SNHLY and CDR2 is FYNNEI. The V end lost 5 bases, the J end lost 2 bases, and 4 bases lay between the germline ends. Here the CDR3 reads CASSPAYNEQFF. For the CDR3, the DNA is TGTGCCAGCAGTCCCGCCTACAATGAGCAGTTCTTC.

Notes on this clone: Other DNA sequences from this sample encode an identical CDR3 as well. The genes are TRBV29-1 and TRBJ2-3, with D possibly TRBD1 on 7 matching bases. This CDR3 region has 14 residues. Trimming pared 6 bases from V and 4 bases from J, leaving 17 bases between. Germline-derived CDR1 and CDR2 are SQVTM and ANQGSEA. The CDR3 DNA reads TGCAGCGTGGGGGGAAGGGGGCGGGCAGATACGCAGTATTTT. As protein: CSVGGRGRADTQYF.

Regarding this clone: The DNA is omitted, as the CDR3 cannot be located on it reliably, and the CDR3 follows TCRdb's listing. The chain links TRBV6-4 to TRBJ1-5; the table's D call, TRBD1, has no DNA check behind it. Germline assignment: CDR1 MRHNA and CDR2 SNTAGT. The CDR3 contains 21 residues when both ends are counted. CDR3 protein: CASSDRGLFPGNQPQHFLLHF.

The chain couples TRBV11-1 to TRBJ2-2; D is perhaps TRBD1 (6 bases). Germline CDR1 and CDR2: SGHAT and FQDESV (reference sequence). The CDR3 is 14 residues long. V was shortened by 5 bases and J by 1 base, with 8 bases between the two germline ends. CDR3 in amino acids: CASSGTLNTGELFF. DNA for the CDR3: TGTGCCAGCAGCGGGACATTGAACACCGGGGAGCTGTTTTTT.

Here the CDR3 DNA reads TGCGCCAGCAGCCTGATCACAGGGGAGCCCTACAATGAGCAGTTCTTC. Translation: CASSLITGEPYNEQFF. This rearrangement joins TRBV5-1 to TRBJ2-1, with 7 bases matching TRBD1. CDR1 and CDR2 from the germline V gene are SGHRS and YFSETQ. The J segment lost 2 bases and the V segment lost 4 bases, leaving 9 bases of the junction unmatched. This CDR3 spans 16 amino acids. The full variable domain, completed using reference TRBV5-1 and TRBJ2-1, is KAGVTQTPRYLIKTRGQQVTLSCSPISGHRSVSWYQQTPGQGLQFLFEYFSETQRNKGNFPGRFSGRQFSNSRSEMNVSTLELGDSALYLCASSLITGEPYNEQFFGPGTRLTVL.

This clone has only a few counts. This chain links TRBV7-6 with TRBJ2-5, with 9 bases identical to TRBD2. Losses at the gene ends were 2 bases for V and 2 bases for J; bases not matched to a gene: 3. This CDR3 is built from 15 residues. Germline V lookup: CDR1 SGHVS, CDR2 FNYEAQ. CDR3 in amino acids: CASSLFSGGQETQYF. The CDR3 bases are TGTGCCAGCAGCTTATTTAGCGGGGGACAAGAGACCCAGTACTTC.

This clone was seen a few times. The chain is built from TRBV4-2 and TRBJ1-5; D unclear. The CDR3 length is 18 residues. Germline-derived CDR1 and CDR2 are LGHNA and YNFKEQ. V lost 4 bases to trimming and J lost 0 bases, with 19 bases between them. The CDR3 DNA is TGTGCCAGCAGCCTCCTTGGTGCTGGACGTGATAGCAATCAGCCCCAGCATTTT. This encodes CASSLLGAGRDSNQPQHF.

This chain joins TRBV18 and TRBJ1-1, with TRBD1 as a possible D gene (6 bases). Trimming took 0 bases from V and 2 from J, leaving 10 bases between them. The CDR3 contains 15 residues. Germline CDR1 KGHSH, CDR2 LQKENI. The CDR3: CASSPPAGVNTEAFF. CDR3 sequence (DNA): TGTGCCAGCTCACCACCGGCAGGGGTAAACACTGAAGCTTTCTTT.

The V call is TRBV6-6, the J call TRBJ1-5; TRBD1 might be the D (5 bases). The CDR3 has 16 amino acids. CDR1 and CDR2 from the germline V gene are MNHNY and SVGAGI (reference sequence). V was shortened by 0 bases and J by 0 bases, with 9 bases between the two germline ends. The CDR3 is CASSYSRQISNQPQHF. In DNA form, the CDR3 reads TGTGCCAGCAGTTACTCACGACAGATTAGCAATCAGCCCCAGCATTTT.

The V call is TRBV4-1, the J call TRBJ1-4; 7 bases are a match to TRBD1. CDR3 length equals 13 residues. V gave up 5 bases and J gave up 7 bases; unmatched junction bases: 4. Germline CDR1 MGHRA, CDR2 YSYEKL. Here the CDR3 reads CASSSTGAEKLFF. The DNA of the CDR3 is TGCGCCAGCAGCTCTACAGGGGCTGAAAAACTGTTTTTT.

This clone occurred once. The genes are TRBV29-1 and TRBJ2-5; D not certain. Germline CDR1 is SQVTM and CDR2 is ANQGSEA. Trimming stripped 7 bases from V and 5 bases from J, with 14 bases between. This CDR3 contains 12 residues. The CDR3 nucleotides are TGCAGCGGTGCCGGGCACCCGGAGACCCAGTACTTC. Its translation is CSGAGHPETQYF.

The rearrangement links TRBV7-8 to TRBJ2-7; possible D gene TRBD1, 5 bases. This CDR3 region has 13 residues. The germline V and J ends were trimmed by 6 bases and 4 bases, with 13 bases remaining between them. Germline V gene sequence: CDR1 SGHVS, CDR2 FQNEAQ. The CDR3 nucleotides are TGTGCCAGCAGAGGCAGGGTTCCGTACGAGCAGTACTTC. This gives the protein CASRGRVPYEQYF.